This T cell receptor beta chain was recorded in a study of blood T cell repertoires in COVID-19. Trimming removed 0 bases from V and 4 bases from J, with 14 bases in between. The CDR3 is made up of 16 amino acids. CDR1 SGDLS and CDR2 YYNGEE come from the germline V gene. TCRdb keeps only in-frame clones here, not all; method: immunoSEQ multiplex PCR. The top ten clones hold about 8.2% of a sample with about 480,000 clones, less than 90% of them seen once. The clonotype comes from a woman aged 45-60 years with COVID-19, enrolled during active disease. The specimen was peripheral blood. This chain uses TRBV9 with TRBJ1-5, with D unresolved. The CDR3 region is CASSVGVGVENQPQHF. DNA of the CDR3: TGTGCCAGCAGCGTAGGGGTTGGAGTGGAGAATCAGCCCCAGCATTTT.